This is a list of T cell receptor beta chains from one sample in a study of blood T cell repertoires in COVID-19. The assay was immunoSEQ multiplex PCR, and TCRdb's table has in-frame clones only and misses some. The sample contains 13,000 to 15,000 clones, 75% to 90% of which appear only once. Specimen: peripheral blood. Receptors were obtained from a human donor in a cohort sampled during active COVID-19. CDR3s include the opening cysteine and the closing phenylalanine or tryptophan. The D gene is left open where the match is weak. Size values are once, few and many counts, or a class for expanded clones, and some rows have none.

V gene	clone size	J gene	D gene	CDR3 DNA	CDR3 protein
TRBV6-5	medium-sized	TRBJ2-1	NA	TGTGCCAGCAGAGCATTGGGGGGCTCCTACAATGAGCAGTTCTTC	CASRALGGSYNEQFF
TRBV7-2	NA	TRBJ2-3	TRBD2	TGTGCCAGCAGCCTTCGAGGCACAAGCGGGGCCCCCTCACGGCAGCATGATTTT	CASSLRGTSGAPSRQHDF
TRBV5-8	NA	TRBJ2-5	NA	TGTGCCAGCAGACCCGACAGGCTATTACGTCCCCAGTACTTC	CASRPDRLLRPQYF
TRBV4-1	NA	TRBJ1-4	NA	TGCGCCAGCAGACTGGGGCTTAATGAAAAACTGTTTTTT	CASRLGLNEKLFF
TRBV12-5	NA	TRBJ2-5	TRBD1	TGTGCTAGTGGCCAGGGACAGCAACAAGAGACCCAGTACTTC	CASGQGQQQETQYF
TRBV5-1	NA	TRBJ2-7	NA	TGCGCCAGCAGCTCTGACAGCTGGACCTACGAGCAGTACTTC	CASSSDSWTYEQYF
TRBV6-6	NA	TRBJ1-2	TRBD1	TGTGCCAGCAGTCGAAACCAGGGGGCCTCTCGCGTCTATGGCTACACCTTC	CASSRNQGASRVYGYTF
TRBV7-2	NA	TRBJ2-7	NA	TGTGCCAGCAGCTTTTGGACACGCCCGACCCCCGAGCAGTACTTC	CASSFWTRPTPEQYF
TRBV5-1	NA	TRBJ2-7	NA	TGCGCCAGCAGCTACGGAGTAGCCTACGAGCAGTACTTC	CASSYGVAYEQYF
TRBV30	once	TRBJ2-1	TRBD1	TGTGCCTGGAGTGTAGGGACAGGGGACTACAATGAGCAGTTCTTC	CAWSVGTGDYNEQFF
TRBV10-3	NA	TRBJ1-1	NA	TGTGCCATCAGACCGGGTTTCGGTGGGACTGAAGCTTTCTTT	CAIRPGFGGTEAFF
TRBV4-3	once	TRBJ2-5	NA	TGCGCCAGCAGCCAAGATAGAGGGATCCGAGAGACCCAGTACTTC	CASSQDRGIRETQYF
TRBV29-1	NA	TRBJ2-7	NA	TGCAGCGTTGAAGTTTGGGGGGGCCGGACCTACGAGCAGTACTTC	CSVEVWGGRTYEQYF
TRBV5-6	few	TRBJ2-7	NA	TGTGCCAGCAGCCCCCCGGGGGTAGGCGAGCAGTACTTC	CASSPPGVGEQYF
TRBV4-1	NA	TRBJ1-1	TRBD1	TGCGCCAGCAAACCCTCGGACAGGTCGAACACTGAAGCTTTCTTT	CASKPSDRSNTEAFF
TRBV18	NA	TRBJ1-6	NA	TGTGCCAGCTCACCGAACCCCCAGACAGCCGGGAATTCACCCCTCCACTTT	CASSPNPQTAGNSPLHF
TRBV6-6	NA	TRBJ2-6	NA	TGTGCCAGCAGTTTCAGGGAACCTGGGGCCAACGTCCTGACTTTC	CASSFREPGANVLTF
TRBV5-4	NA	TRBJ1-6	TRBD1	TGTGCCAGCAGCCGGGACAGTCCCTCACCCCTCCACTTT	CASSRDSPSPLHF
TRBV3-1/TRBV3-2	once	TRBJ2-7	TRBD1	TGTGCCAGCAGCCAATCGGGACAGGGGGCCTACGAGCAGTACTTC	CASSQSGQGAYEQYF
TRBV9	NA	TRBJ2-2	NA	TGTGCCAGCAGCTTATCAGGGTTCGGGGAGCTGTTTTTT	CASSLSGFGELFF
TRBV29-1	NA	TRBJ2-3	TRBD2	TGCAGCGTTGAAGAGTGGGTAGCGGGGCTCACAGATACGCAGTATTTT	CSVEEWVAGLTDTQYF
TRBV5-1	NA	TRBJ2-3	TRBD2	TGCGCCAGCAGCTTGGCCCCCTGGGGAGCGGGGGGGCAGGATACGCAGTATTTT	CASSLAPWGAGGQDTQYF
TRBV27	NA	TRBJ2-1	TRBD1	TGTGCCAGCGGACAGGGGACGAATTCCTACAATGAGCAGTTCTTC	CASGQGTNSYNEQFF
TRBV18	NA	TRBJ2-5	TRBD1	TGTGCCAGCTCACCGCAAAGGGGGCACCAAGCGCAAGAGACCCAGTACTTC	CASSPQRGHQAQETQYF
TRBV18	NA	TRBJ1-3	TRBD1	TGTGCCAGCTCACCCACAGGGGGCAATTTCCCCTCTGGAAACACCATATATTTT	CASSPTGGNFPSGNTIYF
TRBV24-1	NA	TRBJ1-5	NA	TGTGCCACCAGTGATACAGGATCAAGTCAGCCCCAACATTTT	CATSDTGSSQPQHF
TRBV2	few	TRBJ1-1	NA	TGTGCCAGCACCGCGACAGGTCTCACTGAAGCTTTCTTT	CASTATGLTEAFF
TRBV4-2	NA	TRBJ2-2	TRBD2	TGTGCCAGCAGGAGGACTAGCGGGGCGAACACCGGGGAGCTGTTTTTT	CASRRTSGANTGELFF
TRBV9	NA	TRBJ1-3	TRBD1	TGTGCCAGCAGCGCCAGGGACAGAACTTTCTCTGGAAACACCATATATTTT	CASSARDRTFSGNTIYF
TRBV6-5	NA	TRBJ2-7	TRBD1	TGTGCCAGCAGTAGCCGACAGGGGGCCTACGAGCAGTACTTC	CASSSRQGAYEQYF
TRBV7-6	NA	TRBJ1-1	NA	TGTGCCAGCAGCTTAGCAGTCCCAGGGATGAACACTGAAGCTTTCTTT	CASSLAVPGMNTEAFF
TRBV6-5	NA	TRBJ2-2	NA	TGTGCCAGCAGTTACTCCCCACCAGGGAACACCGGGGAGCTGTTTTTT	CASSYSPPGNTGELFF
TRBV5-1	NA	TRBJ1-4	TRBD1	TGCGCCAGCAGCTCAGGGACAGTAGAGGAAAAACTGTTTTTT	CASSSGTVEEKLFF
TRBV18	NA	TRBJ2-5	TRBD1	TGTGCCAGCTCACGAGACAGGGACCAAGAGACCCAGTACTTC	CASSRDRDQETQYF
TRBV5-4	NA	TRBJ2-1	NA	TGTGCCAGCAGCTCGACAGCATTCAATGAGCAGTTCTTC	CASSSTAFNEQFF
TRBV6-5	NA	TRBJ2-7	TRBD1	TGTGCCAGCGGGACAGGGAACTACGAGCAGTACTTC	CASGTGNYEQYF
TRBV6-1	NA	TRBJ1-5	NA	TGTGCCAGCAGTGAAGGGGGCGGCTCGGCCCAGCATTTT	CASSEGGGSAQHF
TRBV19	NA	TRBJ2-3	TRBD1	TGTGCCAGTAGCGACAGGGGGCGAGGAGATACGCAGTATTTT	CASSDRGRGDTQYF
TRBV24-1	NA	TRBJ2-5	TRBD1	TGTGCCACCTCCCCAGGGTCGAACAGGGGGTTAGAGACCCAGTACTTC	CATSPGSNRGLETQYF
TRBV3-1/TRBV3-2	NA	TRBJ2-7	TRBD2	TGTGCCAGCAGCCAATCCGGGAGGTACGAGCAGTACTTC	CASSQSGRYEQYF
TRBV18	once	TRBJ1-3	TRBD1	TGTGCCAGCTCACCACCTACAGGGGATTCTGGAAACACCATATATTTT	CASSPPTGDSGNTIYF
TRBV6-5	once	TRBJ1-2	NA	TGTGCCAGCAGTTACTCGATTGACAGGCCCTATGGCTACACCTTC	CASSYSIDRPYGYTF
TRBV10-3	once	TRBJ1-2	TRBD1	TGTGCCATCAGTGATGGGCGGACAGGGGGAGGCTGGTATGGCTACACCTTC	CAISDGRTGGGWYGYTF
TRBV6-5	NA	TRBJ2-7	TRBD1	TGTGCCAGCAGTTTTTGGGACAGGGGGACCTACGAGCAGTACTTC	CASSFWDRGTYEQYF
TRBV6-1	NA	TRBJ1-2	TRBD1	TGTGCCAGCAGTTCCCACGGACAGGATGGCTACACCTTC	CASSSHGQDGYTF
TRBV18	NA	TRBJ1-2	TRBD1	TGTGCCAGCTCACCTGCTCCGGGACAGTTAATTGATGGCTACACCTTC	CASSPAPGQLIDGYTF
TRBV7-8	NA	TRBJ2-3	TRBD2	TGTGCCAGCAGCTTAGTAGCGGGGGTCACAGATACGCAGTATTTT	CASSLVAGVTDTQYF
TRBV9	NA	TRBJ2-1	TRBD1	TGTGCCAGCAGCAGACAGGGTCGCTCCTACAATGAGCAGTTCTTC	CASSRQGRSYNEQFF
TRBV27	NA	TRBJ1-2	TRBD1	TGTGCCAGCAGTCCCAGGGGGCTGGGTAACTATGGCTACACCTTC	CASSPRGLGNYGYTF